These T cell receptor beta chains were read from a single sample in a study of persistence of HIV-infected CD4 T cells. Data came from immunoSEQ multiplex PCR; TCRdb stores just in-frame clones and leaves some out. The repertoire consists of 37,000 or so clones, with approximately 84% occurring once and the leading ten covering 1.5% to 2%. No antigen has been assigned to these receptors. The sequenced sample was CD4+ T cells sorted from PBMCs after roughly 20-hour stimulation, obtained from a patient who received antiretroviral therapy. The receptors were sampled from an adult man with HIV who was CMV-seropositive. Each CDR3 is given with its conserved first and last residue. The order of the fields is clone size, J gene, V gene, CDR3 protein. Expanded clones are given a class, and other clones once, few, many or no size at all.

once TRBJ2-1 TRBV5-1 CASSLESRASNEQFF
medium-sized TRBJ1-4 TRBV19 CASSTQGAVLEKLFF
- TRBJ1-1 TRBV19 CASSSTGMNTEAFF
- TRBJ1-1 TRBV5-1 CASSLKGDTEAFF
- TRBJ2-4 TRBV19 CASSMDSKNIQYF
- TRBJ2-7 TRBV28 CASSLGRGSREQYF
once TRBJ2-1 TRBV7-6 CASSSPGSYNEQFF
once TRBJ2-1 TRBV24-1 CATSDSDRYNEQFF
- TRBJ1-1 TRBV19 CASSIFGTGGRRTEAFF
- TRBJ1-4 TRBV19 CASSTATLHEKLFF
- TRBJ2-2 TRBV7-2 CASSFDRGAGELFF
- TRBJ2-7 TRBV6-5 CASSYVRTPSYEQYF
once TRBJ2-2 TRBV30 CAWRKRGGRDTGELFF
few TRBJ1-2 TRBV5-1 CASSLRQGGDYGYTF
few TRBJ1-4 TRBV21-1 CASSRRETLGSNEKLFF
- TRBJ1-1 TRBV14 CASSPTVNTEAFF